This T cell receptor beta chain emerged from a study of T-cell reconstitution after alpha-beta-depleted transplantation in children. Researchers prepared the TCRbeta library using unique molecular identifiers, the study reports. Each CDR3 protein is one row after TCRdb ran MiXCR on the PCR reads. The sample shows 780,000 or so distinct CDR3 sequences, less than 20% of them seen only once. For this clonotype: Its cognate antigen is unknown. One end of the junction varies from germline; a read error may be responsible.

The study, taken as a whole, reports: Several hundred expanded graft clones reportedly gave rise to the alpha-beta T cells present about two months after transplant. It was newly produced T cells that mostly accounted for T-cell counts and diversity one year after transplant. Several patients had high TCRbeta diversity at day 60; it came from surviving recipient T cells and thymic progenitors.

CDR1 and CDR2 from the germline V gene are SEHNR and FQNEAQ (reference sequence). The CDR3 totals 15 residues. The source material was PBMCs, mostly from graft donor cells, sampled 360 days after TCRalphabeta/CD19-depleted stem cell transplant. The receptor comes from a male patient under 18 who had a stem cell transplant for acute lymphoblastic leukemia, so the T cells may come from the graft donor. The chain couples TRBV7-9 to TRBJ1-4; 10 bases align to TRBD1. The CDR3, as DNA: TGTGCCGGCAGCCCCGGACAGGGGGGTACTGAAAAACTGTTTTTT. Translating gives CAGSPGQGGTEKLFF.